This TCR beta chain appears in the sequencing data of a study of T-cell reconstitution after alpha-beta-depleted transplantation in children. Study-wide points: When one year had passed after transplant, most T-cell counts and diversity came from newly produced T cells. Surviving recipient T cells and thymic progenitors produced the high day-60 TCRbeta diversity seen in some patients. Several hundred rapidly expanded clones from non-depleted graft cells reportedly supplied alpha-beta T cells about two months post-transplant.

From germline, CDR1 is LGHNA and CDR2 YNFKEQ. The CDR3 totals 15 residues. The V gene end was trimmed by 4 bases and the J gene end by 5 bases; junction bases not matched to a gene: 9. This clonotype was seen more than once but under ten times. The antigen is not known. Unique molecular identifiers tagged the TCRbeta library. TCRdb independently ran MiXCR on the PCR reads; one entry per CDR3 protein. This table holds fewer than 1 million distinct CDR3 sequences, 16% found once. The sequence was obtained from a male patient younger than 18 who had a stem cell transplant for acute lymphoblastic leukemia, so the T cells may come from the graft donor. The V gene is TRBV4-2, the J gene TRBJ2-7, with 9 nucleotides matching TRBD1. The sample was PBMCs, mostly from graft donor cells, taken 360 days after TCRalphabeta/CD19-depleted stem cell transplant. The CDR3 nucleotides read TGTGCCAGCAGCCTGATAAAGGACAGGGGTCACGAGCAGTACTTC. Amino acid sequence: CASSLIKDRGHEQYF.